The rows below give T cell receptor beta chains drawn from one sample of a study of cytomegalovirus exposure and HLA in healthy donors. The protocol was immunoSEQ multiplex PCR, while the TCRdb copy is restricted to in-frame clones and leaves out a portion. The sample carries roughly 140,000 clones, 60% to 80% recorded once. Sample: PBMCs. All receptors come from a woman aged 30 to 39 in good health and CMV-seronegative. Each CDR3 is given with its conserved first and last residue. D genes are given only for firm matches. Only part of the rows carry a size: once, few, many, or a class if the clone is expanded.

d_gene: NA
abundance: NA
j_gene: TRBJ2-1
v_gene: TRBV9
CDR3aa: CASSTQYNEQFF
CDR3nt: TGTGCCAGCAGCACCCAGTACAATGAGCAGTTCTTC

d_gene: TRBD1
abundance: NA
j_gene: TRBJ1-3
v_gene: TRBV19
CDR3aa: CASSPTGFSGNTIYF
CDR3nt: TGTGCCAGTAGTCCGACAGGGTTCTCTGGAAACACCATATATTTT

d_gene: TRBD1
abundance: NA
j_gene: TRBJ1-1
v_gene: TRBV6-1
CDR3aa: CASSEDGAGGRDTEAFF
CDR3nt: TGTGCCAGCAGTGAAGATGGGGCAGGGGGCAGAGACACTGAAGCTTTCTTT

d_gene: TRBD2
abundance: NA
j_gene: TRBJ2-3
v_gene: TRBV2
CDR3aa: CASTRLAGSTDTQYF
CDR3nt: TGTGCCAGCACCCGACTAGCGGGTAGCACAGATACGCAGTATTTT

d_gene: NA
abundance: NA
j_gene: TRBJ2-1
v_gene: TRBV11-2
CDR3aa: CASSPPLAETYNEQFF
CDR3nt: TGTGCCAGCAGCCCGCCCTTAGCGGAGACCTACAATGAGCAGTTCTTC

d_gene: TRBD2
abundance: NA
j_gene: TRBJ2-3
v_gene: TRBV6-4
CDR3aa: CASNEREEGVDTQYF
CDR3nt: TGTGCCAGCAATGAGCGGGAGGAAGGGGTAGATACGCAGTATTTT

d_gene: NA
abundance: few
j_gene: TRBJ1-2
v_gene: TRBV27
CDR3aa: CASSFRRAEGYTF
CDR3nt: TGTGCCAGCAGTTTCCGCAGGGCGGAAGGCTACACCTTC

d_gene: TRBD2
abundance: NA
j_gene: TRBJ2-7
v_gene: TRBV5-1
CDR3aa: CASSLWSGGGSYEQYF
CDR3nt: TGCGCCAGCAGCTTGTGGTCGGGAGGGGGGTCCTACGAGCAGTACTTC

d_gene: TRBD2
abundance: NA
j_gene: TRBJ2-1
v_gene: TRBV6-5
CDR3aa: CASSYSSGSNNEQFF
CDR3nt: TGTGCCAGCAGTTACTCTAGCGGGAGCAACAATGAGCAGTTCTTC

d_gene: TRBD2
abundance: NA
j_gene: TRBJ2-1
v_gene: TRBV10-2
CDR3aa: CASMEREGGEQFF
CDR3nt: TGCGCCAGCATGGAGCGGGAGGGCGGTGAGCAGTTCTTC

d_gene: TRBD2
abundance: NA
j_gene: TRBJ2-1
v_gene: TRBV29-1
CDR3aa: CSGNGVAGDNEQFF
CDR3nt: TGCAGCGGGAACGGAGTAGCGGGGGACAATGAGCAGTTCTTC

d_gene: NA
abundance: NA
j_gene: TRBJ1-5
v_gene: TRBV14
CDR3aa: CASSHRGAGQPQHF
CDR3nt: TGTGCCAGCAGCCACAGGGGTGCAGGTCAGCCCCAGCATTTT

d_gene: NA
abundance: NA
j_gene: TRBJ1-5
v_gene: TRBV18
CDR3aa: CASSLSRDQPQHF
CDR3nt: TGTGCCAGCTCACTTTCGAGAGATCAGCCCCAGCATTTT

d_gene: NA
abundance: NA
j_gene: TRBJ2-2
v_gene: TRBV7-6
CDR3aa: CASSLARDTGELFF
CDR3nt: TGTGCCAGCAGCTTAGCGAGGGACACCGGGGAGCTGTTTTTT

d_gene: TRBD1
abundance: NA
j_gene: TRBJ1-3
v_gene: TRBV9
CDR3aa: CASSQQGDGNTIYF
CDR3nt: TGTGCCAGCAGCCAACAGGGGGATGGAAACACCATATATTTT

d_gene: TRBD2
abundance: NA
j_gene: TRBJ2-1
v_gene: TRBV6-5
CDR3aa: CASKPSGTDEQFF
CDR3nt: TGTGCCAGCAAACCTAGCGGTACCGATGAGCAGTTCTTC

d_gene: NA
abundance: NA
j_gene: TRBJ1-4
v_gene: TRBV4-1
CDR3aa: CASSPLQASGGEKLFF
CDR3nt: TGCGCCAGCAGCCCCCTCCAAGCTTCAGGAGGAGAAAAACTGTTTTTT

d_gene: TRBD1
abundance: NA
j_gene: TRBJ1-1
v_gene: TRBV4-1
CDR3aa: CASSQTGVMNTEAFF
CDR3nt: TGCGCCAGCAGCCAAACAGGGGTCATGAACACTGAAGCTTTCTTT

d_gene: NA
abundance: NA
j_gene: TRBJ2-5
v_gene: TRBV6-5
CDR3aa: CATGEGQETQYF
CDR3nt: TGTGCCACCGGAGAGGGCCAAGAGACCCAGTACTTC

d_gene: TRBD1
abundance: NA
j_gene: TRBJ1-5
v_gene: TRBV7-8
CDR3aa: CASSEGTVSNQPQHF
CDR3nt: TGTGCCAGCAGCGAAGGGACAGTCAGCAATCAGCCCCAGCATTTT

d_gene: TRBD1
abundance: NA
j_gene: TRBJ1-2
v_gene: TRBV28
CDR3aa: CASSLDREWGYTF
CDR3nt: TGTGCCAGCAGTTTAGACAGGGAGTGGGGCTACACCTTC

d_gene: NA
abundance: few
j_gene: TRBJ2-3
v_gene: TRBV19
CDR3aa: CASSIVPRGGASTDTQYF
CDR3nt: TGTGCCAGTAGTATAGTCCCCAGGGGAGGGGCCAGCACAGATACGCAGTATTTT

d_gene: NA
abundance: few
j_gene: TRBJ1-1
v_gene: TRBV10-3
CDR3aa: CAISVQTKGAEAFF
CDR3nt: TGTGCCATCAGTGTCCAGACTAAGGGCGCTGAAGCTTTCTTT

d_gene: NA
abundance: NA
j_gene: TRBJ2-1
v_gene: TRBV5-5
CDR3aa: CASSQRNEQFF
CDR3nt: TGTGCCAGCAGCCAGCGCAATGAGCAGTTCTTC

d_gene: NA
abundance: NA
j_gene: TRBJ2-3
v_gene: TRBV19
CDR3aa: CASSTPNTGDTQYF
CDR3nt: TGTGCCAGTAGTACCCCGAACACGGGAGATACGCAGTATTTT

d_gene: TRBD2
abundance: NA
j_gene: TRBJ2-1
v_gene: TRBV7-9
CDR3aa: CASSLESGGANEQFF
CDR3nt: TGTGCCAGCAGCTTAGAATCGGGAGGTGCGAATGAGCAGTTCTTC

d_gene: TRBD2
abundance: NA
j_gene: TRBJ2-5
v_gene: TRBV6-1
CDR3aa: CASSATSGRGSLETQYF
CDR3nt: TGTGCCAGCAGTGCGACTAGCGGGAGGGGGTCGTTGGAGACCCAGTACTTC

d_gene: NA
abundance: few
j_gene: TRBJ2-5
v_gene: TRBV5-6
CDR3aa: CASSSEQETQYF
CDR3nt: TGTGCCAGCAGCTCGGAGCAAGAGACCCAGTACTTC

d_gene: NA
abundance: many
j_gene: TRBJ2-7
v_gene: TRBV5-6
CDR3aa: CASSRDKGYEQYF
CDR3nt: TGTGCCAGCAGCCGGGACAAGGGCTACGAGCAGTACTTC

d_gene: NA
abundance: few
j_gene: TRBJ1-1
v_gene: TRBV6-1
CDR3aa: CATFGRVMNTEAFF
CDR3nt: TGTGCCACCTTTGGTCGGGTTATGAACACTGAAGCTTTCTTT

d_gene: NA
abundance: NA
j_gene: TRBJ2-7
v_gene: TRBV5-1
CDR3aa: CASSLIAHGYEQYF
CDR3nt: TGCGCCAGCAGCTTGATTGCACACGGGTACGAGCAGTACTTC

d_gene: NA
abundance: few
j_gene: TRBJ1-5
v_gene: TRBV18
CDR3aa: CASSPTDGNQPQHF
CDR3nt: TGTGCCAGCTCACCCACTGACGGGAATCAGCCCCAGCATTTT

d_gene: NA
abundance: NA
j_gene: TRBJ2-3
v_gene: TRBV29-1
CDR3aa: CSVEAGGTDTQYF
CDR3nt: TGCAGCGTTGAAGCGGGAGGCACAGATACGCAGTATTTT

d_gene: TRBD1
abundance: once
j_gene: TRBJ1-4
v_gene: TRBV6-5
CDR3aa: CASSPQGRGEKLFF
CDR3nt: TGTGCCAGCAGCCCACAGGGGCGAGGTGAAAAACTGTTTTTT

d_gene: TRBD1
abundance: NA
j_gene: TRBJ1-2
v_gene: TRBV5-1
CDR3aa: CASSLEGALRGYTF
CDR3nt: TGCGCCAGCAGCTTAGAGGGGGCTCTTAGGGGCTACACCTTC

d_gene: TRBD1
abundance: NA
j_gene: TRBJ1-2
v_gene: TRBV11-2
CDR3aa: CASSQYTGGADGYTF
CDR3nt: TGTGCCAGCAGCCAATATACAGGGGGCGCAGATGGCTACACCTTC

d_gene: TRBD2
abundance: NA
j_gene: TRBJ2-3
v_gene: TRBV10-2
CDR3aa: CASTDSPPGLAGVEGTDTQYF
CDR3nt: TGCGCCAGCACTGACTCCCCACCGGGACTAGCGGGAGTGGAGGGGACAGATACGCAGTATTTT

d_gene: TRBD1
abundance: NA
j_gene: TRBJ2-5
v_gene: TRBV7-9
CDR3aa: CALIPEQGDQETQYF
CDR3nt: TGTGCCTTAATACCGGAGCAGGGGGACCAAGAGACCCAGTACTTC

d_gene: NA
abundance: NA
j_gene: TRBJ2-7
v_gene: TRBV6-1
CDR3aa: CASRQGLSYEQYF
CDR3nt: TGTGCCAGCCGCCAGGGTTTGTCCTACGAGCAGTACTTC

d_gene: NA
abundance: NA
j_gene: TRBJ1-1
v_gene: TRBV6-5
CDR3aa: CARPQFLYTEAFF
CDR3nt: TGTGCCAGGCCACAGTTTCTCTACACTGAAGCTTTCTTT

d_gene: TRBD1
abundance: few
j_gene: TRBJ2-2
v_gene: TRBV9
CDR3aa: CASSVRQGSLTGELFF
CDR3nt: TGTGCCAGCAGCGTGCGACAGGGGTCCCTCACCGGGGAGCTGTTTTTT

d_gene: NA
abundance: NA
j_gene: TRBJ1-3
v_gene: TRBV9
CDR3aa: CASSEGHTGNTIYF
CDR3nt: TGTGCCAGCAGCGAGGGACATACTGGAAACACCATATATTTT

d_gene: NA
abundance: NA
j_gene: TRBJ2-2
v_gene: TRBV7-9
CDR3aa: CASSPRRVNTGELFF
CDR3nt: TGTGCCAGCAGCCCCCGACGGGTGAACACCGGGGAGCTGTTTTTT

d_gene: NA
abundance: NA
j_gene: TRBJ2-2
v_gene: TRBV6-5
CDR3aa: CASSSLSFANTGELFF
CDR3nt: TGTGCCAGCAGTTCGTTGTCCTTCGCGAACACCGGGGAGCTGTTTTTT

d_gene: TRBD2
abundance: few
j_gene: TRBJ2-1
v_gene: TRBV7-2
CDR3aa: CASSWPSGGAYNEQFF
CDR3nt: TGTGCCAGCAGCTGGCCTAGCGGGGGGGCCTACAATGAGCAGTTCTTC

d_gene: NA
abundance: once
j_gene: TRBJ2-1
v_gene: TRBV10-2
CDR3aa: CASQRVSLYNEQFF
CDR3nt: TGCGCCAGTCAGCGGGTTTCCCTCTACAATGAGCAGTTCTTC

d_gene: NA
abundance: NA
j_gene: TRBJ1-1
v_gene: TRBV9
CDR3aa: CASSVGGPMNTEAFF
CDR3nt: TGTGCCAGCAGCGTAGGGGGGCCGATGAACACTGAAGCTTTCTTT

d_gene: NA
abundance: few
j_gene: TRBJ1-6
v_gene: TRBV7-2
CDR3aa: CASSLREGALHF
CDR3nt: TGTGCCAGCAGCTTAAGAGAGGGGGCCCTCCACTTT

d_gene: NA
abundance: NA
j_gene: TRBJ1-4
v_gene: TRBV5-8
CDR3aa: CASSLGREDGKLFF
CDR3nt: TGTGCCAGCAGCTTGGGCAGGGAGGATGGAAAACTGTTTTTT

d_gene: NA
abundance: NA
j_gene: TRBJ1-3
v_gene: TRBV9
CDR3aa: CASSPLTGNTIYF
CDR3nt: TGTGCCAGCAGCCCGCTAACTGGAAACACCATATATTTT

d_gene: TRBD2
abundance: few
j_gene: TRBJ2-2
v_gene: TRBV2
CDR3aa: CASSERRLAGLNTGELFF
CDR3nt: TGTGCCAGCAGTGAAAGAAGACTAGCGGGGTTGAACACCGGGGAGCTGTTTTTT